A selection of T cell receptor beta chains follows, all from one sample in a study of CD8+CD57+ T cells in acquired aplastic anemia. Via MiXCR, TCRdb re-called the reads, giving one row per CDR3 protein. Found here are about 270,000 distinct CDR3 sequences, roughly three fifths of them singletons; the top ten hold 6.5% to 10%. The specimen sequenced was sorted CD4+, CD8+, or CD8+CD57+ T cells (not recorded which) from PBMCs. The origin of the receptors is a human donor with severe aplastic anemia or a healthy control (not recorded which). The CDR3 runs from the conserved cysteine through the conserved F or W. D genes are given only for firm matches. Some rows mark clone size as missing; the rest say once, few, many or name a class of expanded clone.

d_call	clone_size	v_call	j_call	cdr3_aa	cdr3_nt
.	many	TRBV9	TRBJ2-4	CASSVASGTQNIQYF	TGTGCCAGCAGCGTAGCTTCTGGGACCCAAAACATTCAGTACTTC
.	many	TRBV7-8	TRBJ2-1	CASSLEAQGFYNEQFF	TGTGCCAGCAGCTTAGAGGCGCAGGGTTTTTACAATGAGCAGTTCTTC
.	many	TRBV7-8	TRBJ1-5	CASSLGNPREPQHF	TGTGCCAGCAGCTTAGGTAACCCACGTGAGCCCCAGCATTTT
.	once	TRBV12-3/TRBV12-4	TRBJ1-5	CTSSFTGNQPQHF	TGTACCAGCAGTTTTACAGGCAATCAGCCCCAGCATTTT
.	.	TRBV7-2	TRBJ2-7	CASSQAIYEQYF	TGCGCCAGCAGCCAAGCCATCTACGAGCAGTACTTC
.	.	TRBV5-1	TRBJ1-4	CASSLGLGEKLFF	TGCGCCAGCAGCTTGGGTCTGGGGGAAAAACTGTTTTTT
TRBD1	many	TRBV7-9	TRBJ2-5	CASRQAGTGQETQYF	TGTGCCAGCAGACAAGCAGGGACAGGACAAGAGACCCAGTACTTC
.	.	TRBV9	TRBJ1-2	CASSVGGPGYTF	TGTGCCAGCAGCGTAGGAGGACCTGGCTACACCTTC
.	once	TRBV5-1	TRBJ1-2	CASSLPQGSSNYGYTF	TGCGCCAGCAGCTTACCCCAGGGGTCGTCAAACTATGGCTACACCTTC
TRBD2	.	TRBV5-1	TRBJ2-7	CASSGLAGGREQYF	TGCGCCAGCAGCGGACTAGCGGGGGGCCGGGAGCAGTACTTC
.	many	TRBV6-2/TRBV6-3	TRBJ1-1	CASSYVLSDRGAFF	TGTGCCAGCAGTTATGTCCTTTCTGACAGAGGAGCTTTCTTT
.	.	TRBV7-3	TRBJ2-5	CASSPRGEEETQYF	TGTGCCAGCAGCCCGAGGGGGGAGGAAGAGACCCAGTACTTC
TRBD2	.	TRBV7-2	TRBJ2-7	CASNGLAGDEQYF	TGTGCCAGCAATGGACTAGCGGGAGACGAGCAGTACTTC
.	.	TRBV2	TRBJ2-7	CASRWTVGEQYF	TGTGCCAGCAGGTGGACAGTGGGCGAGCAGTACTTC
TRBD1	.	TRBV27	TRBJ2-7	CASSAPGTGEYEQYF	TGTGCCAGCAGTGCTCCGGGGACAGGGGAATACGAGCAGTACTTC
.	.	TRBV25-1	TRBJ2-7	CASSEGQPVGEQYF	TGTGCCAGCAGTGAAGGCCAACCAGTCGGCGAGCAGTACTTC
.	many	TRBV6-5	TRBJ2-3	CASSSHAPQTVTDTQYF	TGTGCCAGCAGTTCCCACGCACCTCAAACCGTCACAGATACGCAGTATTTT
.	many	TRBV6-5	TRBJ1-5	CASSSGRQPQHF	TGTGCCAGCAGTTCAGGGAGACAGCCCCAGCATTTT
.	.	TRBV7-8	TRBJ2-7	CASSTDRGGSYEQYF	TGTGCCAGCAGCACCGACAGAGGGGGCTCCTACGAGCAGTACTTC
TRBD1	.	TRBV2	TRBJ2-1	CASSARGRTGRNEQFF	TGTGCCAGCAGTGCAAGAGGCCGGACAGGGCGGAATGAGCAGTTCTTC
.	.	TRBV19	TRBJ1-1	CASSIEGAENTEAFF	TGTGCCAGTAGTATCGAGGGAGCGGAGAACACTGAAGCTTTCTTT
.	many	TRBV7-8	TRBJ2-2	CASSLTMGHVPGELFF	TGTGCCAGCAGCTTGACGATGGGCCACGTTCCCGGGGAGCTGTTTTTT
.	.	TRBV29-1	TRBJ1-1	CSVGGWNTEAFF	TGCAGCGTTGGGGGATGGAACACTGAAGCTTTCTTT
TRBD1	.	TRBV7-2	TRBJ2-3	CASSLGRTGDTQYF	TGTGCCAGCAGCTTAGGGAGGACAGGAGATACGCAGTATTTT
.	.	TRBV20-1	TRBJ1-1	CSASPLAGANTEAFF	TGCAGTGCTAGCCCCCTAGCAGGAGCGAACACTGAAGCTTTCTTT
TRBD1	.	TRBV29-1	TRBJ2-7	CSVKTGDSGEQYF	TGCAGCGTTAAGACAGGGGATAGCGGCGAGCAGTACTTC
.	once	TRBV7-9	TRBJ1-3	CASSRDSVGNTIYF	TGTGCCAGCAGCCGAGACAGCGTTGGAAACACCATATATTTT
.	.	TRBV14	TRBJ1-1	CASKESTNTEAFF	TGTGCCAGCAAAGAGAGTACGAACACTGAAGCCTTCTTT
.	few	TRBV2	TRBJ1-2	CASSGKSATPYGYTF	TGTGCCAGCAGTGGGAAATCCGCTACCCCCTATGGCTACACCTTC
.	.	TRBV6-5	TRBJ2-7	CASSSGQANYEQYF	TGTGCCAGCAGTAGTGGGCAGGCGAACTACGAGCAGTACTTC
TRBD1	.	TRBV10-3	TRBJ1-2	CAMGQFNYGYTF	TGTGCCATGGGACAGTTTAACTATGGCTACACCTTC
.	.	TRBV20-1	TRBJ1-1	CSAGEGQGSTEAFF	TGCAGTGCCGGGGAGGGGCAGGGGAGCACTGAAGCTTTCTTT
.	.	TRBV2	TRBJ2-5	CASSVRGFIGETQYF	TGTGCCAGCAGCGTGAGAGGGTTCATCGGGGAGACCCAGTACTTC
.	.	TRBV20-1	TRBJ1-2	CSARAPTYRYTF	TGCAGTGCTAGAGCCCCGACCTATCGCTACACCTTC
.	.	TRBV20-1	TRBJ2-3	CSARAVRGKSDTQYF	TGCAGTGCTAGGGCCGTACGGGGGAAATCAGATACGCAGTATTTT
.	.	TRBV6-5	TRBJ1-2	CASSYSGEIGGYTF	TGTGCCAGCAGTTACTCGGGCGAGATAGGAGGCTACACCTTC
.	.	TRBV19	TRBJ2-7	CASSMGASSYEQYF	TGTGCCAGTAGTATGGGCGCCAGCTCCTACGAGCAGTACTTC
.	.	TRBV7-3	TRBJ2-3	CASSFGLTDTQYF	TGTGCCAGCAGCTTCGGTCTCACAGATACGCAGTATTTT
.	many	TRBV5-1	TRBJ2-2	CASSFSRGDGELFF	TGCGCCAGCAGCTTCTCCAGGGGGGATGGGGAGCTGTTTTTT
TRBD2	.	TRBV19	TRBJ2-1	CASSIGPDGRIDNEQFF	TGTGCCAGTAGTATTGGACCGGACGGGAGGATCGACAATGAGCAGTTCTTC
.	.	TRBV29-1	TRBJ2-7	CSVPKGDPPAYEQYF	TGCAGCGTCCCAAAGGGGGACCCTCCCGCCTACGAGCAGTACTTC
.	many	TRBV7-9	TRBJ2-5	CASRQSGQETQYF	TGTGCCAGCAGGCAGAGCGGTCAAGAGACCCAGTACTTC
.	few	TRBV20-1	TRBJ1-5	CSARPGVVGNQPQHF	TGCAGTGCTAGGCCAGGGGTAGTAGGCAATCAGCCCCAGCATTTT
.	.	TRBV20-1	TRBJ1-5	CSAPGTSREQPQHF	TGCAGTGCACCAGGGACATCTCGGGAACAGCCCCAGCATTTT
.	many	TRBV7-8	TRBJ1-2	CASSWAQGNYGYTF	TGTGCCAGCAGCTGGGCCCAGGGTAACTATGGCTACACCTTC
.	.	TRBV19	TRBJ1-1	CASSTRDLPEAFF	TGTGCCAGTAGTACCCGGGACCTACCAGAAGCTTTCTTT
.	many	TRBV5-1	TRBJ1-2	CASSPDGGYGYTF	TGCGCCAGCAGCCCCGACGGAGGATATGGCTACACCTTC
.	.	TRBV20-1	TRBJ2-7	CSALQGFSGFEQYF	TGCAGTGCTCTTCAGGGGTTTAGCGGGTTCGAGCAGTACTTC
TRBD2	.	TRBV7-6	TRBJ2-7	CASSVTPGTSGNVNGYEQYF	TGTGCCAGCAGCGTGACCCCCGGGACTAGCGGGAATGTTAATGGCTACGAGCAGTACTTC
TRBD1	.	TRBV25-1	TRBJ2-5	CASSEGGQVRGETQYF	TGTGCCAGCAGTGAAGGGGGACAGGTGAGGGGGGAGACCCAGTACTTC
TRBD2	.	TRBV19	TRBJ2-5	CASKGAGGETQYF	TGTGCCAGTAAAGGTGCGGGAGGTGAGACCCAGTACTTC
.	.	TRBV20-1	TRBJ1-4	CSAPGMNEKLFF	TGCAGTGCTCCGGGGATGAATGAAAAACTGTTTTTT